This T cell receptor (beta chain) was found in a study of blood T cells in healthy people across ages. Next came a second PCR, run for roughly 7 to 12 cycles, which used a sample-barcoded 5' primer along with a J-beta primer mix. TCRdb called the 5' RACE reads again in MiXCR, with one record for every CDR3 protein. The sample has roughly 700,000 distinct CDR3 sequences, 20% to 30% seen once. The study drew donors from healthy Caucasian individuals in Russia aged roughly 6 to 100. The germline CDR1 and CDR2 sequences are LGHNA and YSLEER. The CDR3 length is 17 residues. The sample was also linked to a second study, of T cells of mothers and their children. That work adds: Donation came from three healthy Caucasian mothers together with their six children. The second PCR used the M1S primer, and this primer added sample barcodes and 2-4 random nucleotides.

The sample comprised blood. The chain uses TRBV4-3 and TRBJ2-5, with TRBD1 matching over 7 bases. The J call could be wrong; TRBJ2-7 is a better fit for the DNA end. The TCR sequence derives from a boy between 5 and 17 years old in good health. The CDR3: CASSQDTGDSPSYEQYF. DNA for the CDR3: TGCGCCAGCAGCCAAGATACCGGGGACAGTCCATCCTACGAGCAGTACTTC.